A single sample is the source of the 10 T cell receptor beta chains below, sequenced in a study of T cell repertoires in cytomegalovirus infection. Their specific antigens are unknown. From the reads, TCRdb called clonotypes with MiXCR, one entry per CDR3 protein. The profile shows hundreds of thousands of distinct CDR3 sequences, roughly a third of them singletons. Here the sequenced sample was cultured PBMCs, taken from culture after CMV antigen stimulation. The receptors stem from a human donor in good health (CMV status not recorded). Some clones in this sample may be carry-over from other donors' samples.

This clonotype has a handful of counts. The chain is built from TRBV7-8 and TRBJ2-4; D is uncertain. The CDR3 is 15 residues long. Trimming shortened V by 0 bases and J by 7 bases, and 13 bases separated the two germline ends. Germline lookup yields CDR1 SGHVS and CDR2 FQNEAQ. The chain's CDR3 is CASSLAGPVGNIQYF. In nucleotides, the CDR3 is TGTGCCAGCAGCTTAGCGGGCCCTGTCGGGAACATTCAGTACTTC.

V is TRBV6-2 or TRBV6-3 and J is TRBJ1-1; D is possibly TRBD1 (6 bases). This CDR3 has 15 amino acids. CDR1 is MNHEY and CDR2 is SVGEGT in the germline V gene. V was shortened by 6 bases and J by 0 bases, with 14 bases between the two germline ends. DNA of the CDR3: TGTGCCAGCAGCGGAGAAGGGGGTGTGAACACTGAAGCTTTCTTT. It is translated as CASSGEGGVNTEAFF.

This clonotype was found many times. The rearrangement uses TRBV7-2 and TRBJ1-3; no firm D call. Per the germline V gene, CDR1 is SGHTA and CDR2 is FQGNSA. The CDR3 has 14 amino acids. V lost 1 base and J lost 4, with 8 bases in between. CDR3 in DNA: TGTGCCAGCAGCTTAGTTCACGGAGGAAACACCATATATTTT. Amino acid sequence: CASSLVHGGNTIYF.

This rearrangement joins TRBV19 to TRBJ2-1, with 14 bases identical to TRBD2. Germline V lookup: CDR1 LNHDA, CDR2 SQIVND (reference sequence). The V and J ends lost 5 bases and 8 bases, in that order; junction bases with no gene match: 8. The CDR3 contains 16 residues. The chain's CDR3 is CASSSTGTSGRDEQFF. CDR3 coding DNA: TGTGCCAGTAGTTCCACCGGGACTAGCGGGAGAGATGAGCAGTTCTTC.

Regarding this clonotype: A junction end diverges from the germline sequence, so it may reflect a read error. The chain couples TRBV11-3 to TRBJ1-1; 9 nucleotides match TRBD1. From germline, CDR1 is SGHNT and CDR2 YENEEA. This CDR3 contains 14 residues. CDR3 protein: CASSWTGAQLGALF. CDR3 nucleotides: TGTGCCAGCAGCTGGACAGGGGCGCAGCTGGGAGCTCTCTTT.

This clonotype was seen many times. This chain uses TRBV9 with TRBJ2-1, with TRBD2 matching over 9 bases. The CDR3 loop spans 16 amino acids. CDR1 SGDLS and CDR2 YYNGEE come from the germline V gene. V was clipped by 4 bases and J by 7 bases; unmatched bases: 12. CDR3: CASSSFPASGTNEQFF. Written as DNA, the CDR3 is TGTGCCAGCAGCTCGTTTCCCGCTAGCGGGACTAATGAGCAGTTCTTC.

This clonotype turned up a few times. The gene calls are TRBV7-8 and TRBJ2-5; 14 positions match TRBD2. The V and J ends lost 0 bases and 5 bases, in that order; junction bases with no gene match: 14. CDR1 and CDR2 (germline): SGHVS, FQNEAQ. The CDR3 runs 20 residues. CDR3 loop: CASSLAQPGGLAGVYETQYF. The DNA for the CDR3 is TGTGCCAGCAGCTTAGCCCAACCCGGGGGACTAGCGGGAGTATATGAGACCCAGTACTTC.

The chain recombines TRBV7-6 with TRBJ2-7; the match to TRBD2 covers 13 bases. The CDR3 contains 18 residues. Germline CDR1 SGHVS, CDR2 FNYEAQ. V lost 5 bases and J lost 4; bases outside the gene matches: 14. CDR3 sequence: CASSQNPSGTSGAYEQYF. Written as DNA, the CDR3 is TGTGCCAGCAGCCAAAACCCATCCGGGACTAGCGGGGCTTACGAGCAGTACTTC.

This clonotype was counted only a few times. The chain joins TRBV20-1 to TRBJ1-2, with 8 bases matching TRBD1. The V and J ends lost 7 bases and 5 bases, in that order; junction bases with no gene match: 9. CDR1 and CDR2 (germline): DFQATT, SNEGSKA (reference sequence). This CDR3 spans 13 amino acids. CDR3 nucleotides: TGCAGTGTTAGCCCGGGACAGGATTATGGCTACACCTTC. This translates into CSVSPGQDYGYTF.

The rearrangement uses TRBV12-3 or TRBV12-4 and TRBJ2-2; TRBD2 aligns across 7 bases. CDR3 length: 15 amino acids. V was clipped by 1 base and J by 5 bases; unmatched bases: 4. As DNA, the CDR3 is TGTGCCAGCAGTTTAGACGGGAGGCGGACCGGGGAGCTGTTTTTT. Residues: CASSLDGRRTGELFF.